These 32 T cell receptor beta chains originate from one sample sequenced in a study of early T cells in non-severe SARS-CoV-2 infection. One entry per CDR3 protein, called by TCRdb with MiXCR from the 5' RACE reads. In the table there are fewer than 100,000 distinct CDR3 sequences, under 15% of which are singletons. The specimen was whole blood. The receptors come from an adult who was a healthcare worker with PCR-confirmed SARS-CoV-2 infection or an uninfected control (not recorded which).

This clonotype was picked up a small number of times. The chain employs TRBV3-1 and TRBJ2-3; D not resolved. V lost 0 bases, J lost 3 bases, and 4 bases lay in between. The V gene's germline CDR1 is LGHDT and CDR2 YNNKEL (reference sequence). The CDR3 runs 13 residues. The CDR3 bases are TGTGCCAGCAGCCAAGAGGCGACAGATACGCAGTATTTT. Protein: CASSQEATDTQYF.

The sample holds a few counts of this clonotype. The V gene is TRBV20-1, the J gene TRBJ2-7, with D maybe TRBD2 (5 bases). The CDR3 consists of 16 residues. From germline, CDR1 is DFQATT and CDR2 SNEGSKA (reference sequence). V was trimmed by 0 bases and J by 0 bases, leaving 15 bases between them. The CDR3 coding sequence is TGCAGTGCTAGAGATCAATCCGGGGTAAGCTCCTACGAGCAGTACTTC. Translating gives CSARDQSGVSSYEQYF.

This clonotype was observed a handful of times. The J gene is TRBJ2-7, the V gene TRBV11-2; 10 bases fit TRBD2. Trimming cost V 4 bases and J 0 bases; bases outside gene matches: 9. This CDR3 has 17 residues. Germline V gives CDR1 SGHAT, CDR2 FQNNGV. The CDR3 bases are TGTGCCAGCAGCTCCACGCGTCTAGCGGGGGACTCCTACGAGCAGTACTTC. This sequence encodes CASSSTRLAGDSYEQYF.

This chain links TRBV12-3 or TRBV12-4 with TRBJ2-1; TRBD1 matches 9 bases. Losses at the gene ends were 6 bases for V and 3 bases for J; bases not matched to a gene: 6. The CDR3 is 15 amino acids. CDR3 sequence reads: CASSQGQGNYNEQFF. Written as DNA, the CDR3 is TGTGCCAGCAGCCAGGGACAGGGAAACTACAATGAGCAGTTCTTC.

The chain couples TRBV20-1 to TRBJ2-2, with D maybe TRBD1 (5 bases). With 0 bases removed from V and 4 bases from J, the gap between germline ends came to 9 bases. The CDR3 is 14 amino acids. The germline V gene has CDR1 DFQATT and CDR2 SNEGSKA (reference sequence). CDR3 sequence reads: CSARDRASTGELFF. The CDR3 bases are TGCAGTGCTAGAGACAGGGCAAGCACCGGGGAGCTGTTTTTT.

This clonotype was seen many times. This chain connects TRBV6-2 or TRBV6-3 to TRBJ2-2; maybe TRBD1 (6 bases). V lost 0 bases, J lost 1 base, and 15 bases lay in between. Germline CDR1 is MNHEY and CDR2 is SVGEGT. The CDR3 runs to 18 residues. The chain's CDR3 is CASSYSAFGGQNTGELFF. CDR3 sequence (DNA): TGTGCCAGCAGTTACTCGGCCTTTGGGGGCCAGAACACCGGGGAGCTGTTTTTT.

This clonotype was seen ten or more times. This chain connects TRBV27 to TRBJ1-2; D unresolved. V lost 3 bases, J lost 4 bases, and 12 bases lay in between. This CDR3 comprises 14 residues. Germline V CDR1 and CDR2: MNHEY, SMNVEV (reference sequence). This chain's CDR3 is CASSFRDVGYGYTF. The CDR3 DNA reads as TGTGCCAGCAGTTTTCGGGATGTTGGCTATGGCTACACCTTC.

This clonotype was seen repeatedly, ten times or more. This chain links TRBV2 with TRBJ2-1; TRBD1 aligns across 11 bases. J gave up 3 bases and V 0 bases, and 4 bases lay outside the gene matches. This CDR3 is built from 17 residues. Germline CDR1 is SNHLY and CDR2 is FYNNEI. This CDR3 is CASSEAGDRGIYNEQFF. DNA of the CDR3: TGTGCCAGCAGTGAAGCTGGGGACAGGGGGATCTACAATGAGCAGTTCTTC.

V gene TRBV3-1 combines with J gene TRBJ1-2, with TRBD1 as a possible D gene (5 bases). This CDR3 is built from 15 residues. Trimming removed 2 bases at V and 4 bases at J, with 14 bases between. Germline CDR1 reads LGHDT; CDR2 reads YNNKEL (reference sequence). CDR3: CASSQTTGASYGYTF. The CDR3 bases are TGTGCCAGCAGCCAAACCACAGGTGCCTCCTATGGCTACACCTTC.

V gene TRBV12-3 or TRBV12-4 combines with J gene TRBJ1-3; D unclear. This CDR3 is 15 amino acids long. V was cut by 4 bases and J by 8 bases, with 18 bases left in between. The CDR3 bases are TGTGCCAGCAGTTCCAGCTTCTTGCTCAGACACACCATATATTTT. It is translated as CASSSSFLLRHTIYF.

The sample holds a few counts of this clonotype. The CDR3 loop is CASSRVTATDTQYF. CDR3 DNA sequence: TGTGCCAGCAGTAGGGTCACGGCCACAGATACGCAGTATTTT. This chain uses TRBV6-5 with TRBJ2-3, with D hard to call. Trimming left V 5 bases short and J 2 bases short, with 11 bases between. Germline-derived CDR1 and CDR2 are MNHEY and SVGAGI. The CDR3 length is 14 residues.

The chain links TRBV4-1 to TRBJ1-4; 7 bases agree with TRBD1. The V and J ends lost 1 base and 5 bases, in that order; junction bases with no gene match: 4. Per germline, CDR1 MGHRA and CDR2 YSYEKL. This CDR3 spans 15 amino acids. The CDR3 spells CASSQGDRENEKLFF. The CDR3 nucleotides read TGCGCCAGCAGCCAAGGGGACAGAGAGAATGAAAAACTGTTTTTT.

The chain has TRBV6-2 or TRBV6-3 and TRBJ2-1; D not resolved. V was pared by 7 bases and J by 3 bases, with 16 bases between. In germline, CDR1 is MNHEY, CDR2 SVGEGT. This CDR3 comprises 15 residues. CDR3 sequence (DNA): TGTGCCAGCATGAGCCCAAACCGGATCTACAATGAGCAGTTCTTC. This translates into CASMSPNRIYNEQFF.

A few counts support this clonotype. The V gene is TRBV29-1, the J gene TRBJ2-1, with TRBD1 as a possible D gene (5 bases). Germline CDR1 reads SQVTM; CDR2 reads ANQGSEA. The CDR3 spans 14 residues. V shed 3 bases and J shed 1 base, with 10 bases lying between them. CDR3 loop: CSVDRQLSYNEQFF. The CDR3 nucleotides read TGCAGCGTTGATCGACAGTTATCCTACAATGAGCAGTTCTTC.

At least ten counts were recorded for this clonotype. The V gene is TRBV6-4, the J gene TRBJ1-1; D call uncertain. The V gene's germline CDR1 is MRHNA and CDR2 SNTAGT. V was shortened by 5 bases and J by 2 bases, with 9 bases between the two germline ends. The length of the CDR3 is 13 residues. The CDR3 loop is CASSPTSNTEAFF. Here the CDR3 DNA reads TGTGCCAGCAGTCCTACTTCAAACACTGAAGCTTTCTTT.

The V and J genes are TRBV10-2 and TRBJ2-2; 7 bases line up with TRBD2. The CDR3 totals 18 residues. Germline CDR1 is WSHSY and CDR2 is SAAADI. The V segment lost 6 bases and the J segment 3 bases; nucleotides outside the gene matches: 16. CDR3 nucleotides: TGCGCCAGCAGAGGAATAGCACGGTTAGCGGGCCACACCGGGGAGCTGTTTTTT. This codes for CASRGIARLAGHTGELFF.

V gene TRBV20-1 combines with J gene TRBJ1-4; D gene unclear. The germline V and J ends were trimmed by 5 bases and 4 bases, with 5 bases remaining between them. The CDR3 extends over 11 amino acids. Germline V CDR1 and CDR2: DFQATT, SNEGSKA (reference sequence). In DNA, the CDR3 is TGCAGTGCTTCGGATAATGAAAAACTGTTTTTT. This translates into CSASDNEKLFF.

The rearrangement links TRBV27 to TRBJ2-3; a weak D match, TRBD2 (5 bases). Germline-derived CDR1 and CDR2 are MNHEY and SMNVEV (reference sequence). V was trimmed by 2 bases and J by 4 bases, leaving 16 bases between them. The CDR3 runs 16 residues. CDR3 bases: TGTGCCAGCAGTTTAGGTCCCCCGGGGTGGCCAGATACGCAGTATTTT. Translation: CASSLGPPGWPDTQYF.

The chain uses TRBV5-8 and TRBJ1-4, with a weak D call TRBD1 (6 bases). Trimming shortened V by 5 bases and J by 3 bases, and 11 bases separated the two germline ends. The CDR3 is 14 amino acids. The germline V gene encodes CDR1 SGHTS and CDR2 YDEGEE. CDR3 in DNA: TGTGCCAGCAGACAAACAGGGTCTAATGAAAAACTGTTTTTT. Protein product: CASRQTGSNEKLFF.

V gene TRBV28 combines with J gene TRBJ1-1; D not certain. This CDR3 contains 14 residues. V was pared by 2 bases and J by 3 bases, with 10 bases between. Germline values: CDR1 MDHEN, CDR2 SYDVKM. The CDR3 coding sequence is TGTGCCAGCAGTTTACGGCAGAGAGACACTGAAGCTTTCTTT. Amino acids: CASSLRQRDTEAFF.

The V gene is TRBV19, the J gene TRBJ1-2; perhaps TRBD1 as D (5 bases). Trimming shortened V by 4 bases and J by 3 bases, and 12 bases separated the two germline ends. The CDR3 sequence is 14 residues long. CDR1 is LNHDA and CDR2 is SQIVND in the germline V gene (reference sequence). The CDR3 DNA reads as TGTGCCAGTAGTACCGGGACGCACCACTATGGCTACACCTTC. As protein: CASSTGTHHYGYTF.

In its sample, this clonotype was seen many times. The CDR3 DNA follows: TGCAGTGCTAGGGCCGGGACAGGGGGTACAGATACGCAGTATTTT. The encoded protein is CSARAGTGGTDTQYF. The V gene is TRBV20-1, the J gene TRBJ2-3; 11 positions match TRBD1. This CDR3 is built from 15 residues. In germline, CDR1 is DFQATT, CDR2 SNEGSKA (reference sequence). After removal of 3 bases from V and 3 bases from J, the junction contained 5 bases not matched to a gene.

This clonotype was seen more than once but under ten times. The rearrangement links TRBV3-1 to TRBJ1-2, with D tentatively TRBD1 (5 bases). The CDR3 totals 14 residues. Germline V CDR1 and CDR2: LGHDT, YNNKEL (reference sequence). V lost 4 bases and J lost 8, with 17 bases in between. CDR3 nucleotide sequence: TGTGCCAGCAGCCTAACAGACTCCCGGGGCGGCTACACCTTC. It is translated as CASSLTDSRGGYTF.

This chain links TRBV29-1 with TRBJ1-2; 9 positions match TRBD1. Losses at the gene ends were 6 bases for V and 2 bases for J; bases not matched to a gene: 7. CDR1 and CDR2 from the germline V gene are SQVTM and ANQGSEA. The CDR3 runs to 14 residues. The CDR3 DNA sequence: TGCAGCGTAGATACAGGGGGCGAGAACTATGGCTACACCTTC. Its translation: CSVDTGGENYGYTF. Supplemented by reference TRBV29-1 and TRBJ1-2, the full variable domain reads SAVISQKPSRDICQRGTSLTIQCQVDSQVTMMFWYRQQPGQSLTLIATANQGSEATYESGFVIDKFPISRPNLTFSTLTVSNMSPEDSSIYLCSVDTGGENYGYTFGSGTRLTVV.

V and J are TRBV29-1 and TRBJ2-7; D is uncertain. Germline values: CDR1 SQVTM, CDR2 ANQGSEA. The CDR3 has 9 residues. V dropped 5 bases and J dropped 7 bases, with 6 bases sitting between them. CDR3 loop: CSVSGEQYF. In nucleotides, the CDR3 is TGCAGCGTTAGTGGGGAGCAGTACTTC.

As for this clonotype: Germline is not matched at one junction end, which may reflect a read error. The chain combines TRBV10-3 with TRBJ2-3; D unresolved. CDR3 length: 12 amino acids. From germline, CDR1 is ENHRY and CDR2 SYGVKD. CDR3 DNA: TGTGCCATCAATGAGGGCACAGATACGCAGTATTTT. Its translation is CAINEGTDTQYF.

The CDR3 reads CSAPTENNYGYTF. Here the CDR3 DNA reads TGCAGTGCTCCGACAGAAAATAACTATGGCTACACCTTC. This chain links TRBV20-1 with TRBJ1-2; D perhaps matches TRBD1 (5 bases). Trimming took off 5 bases at V and 1 base at J, with 11 bases between the two ends. Germline values: CDR1 DFQATT, CDR2 SNEGSKA (reference sequence). This CDR3 comprises 13 residues.

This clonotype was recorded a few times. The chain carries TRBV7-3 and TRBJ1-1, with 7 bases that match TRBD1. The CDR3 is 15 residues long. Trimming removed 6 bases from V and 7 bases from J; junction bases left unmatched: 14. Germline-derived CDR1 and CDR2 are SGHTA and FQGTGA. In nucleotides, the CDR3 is TGTGCCAGCAGTCTCACCACACAGGGGTTAGGTGAAGCTTTCTTT. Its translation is CASSLTTQGLGEAFF. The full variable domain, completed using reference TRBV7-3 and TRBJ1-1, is GAGVSQTPSNKVTEKGKYVELRCDPISGHTALYWYRQSLGQGPEFLIYFQGTGAADDSGLPNDRFFAVRPEGSVSTLKIQRTERGDSAVYLCASSLTTQGLGEAFFGQGTRLTVV.

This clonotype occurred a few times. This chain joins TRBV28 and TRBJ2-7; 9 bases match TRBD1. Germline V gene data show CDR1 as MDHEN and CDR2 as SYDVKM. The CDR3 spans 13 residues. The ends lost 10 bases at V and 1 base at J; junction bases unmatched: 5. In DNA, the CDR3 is TGTGCCATCTGGGACAGGGTTTCCTACGAGCAGTACTTC. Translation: CAIWDRVSYEQYF.

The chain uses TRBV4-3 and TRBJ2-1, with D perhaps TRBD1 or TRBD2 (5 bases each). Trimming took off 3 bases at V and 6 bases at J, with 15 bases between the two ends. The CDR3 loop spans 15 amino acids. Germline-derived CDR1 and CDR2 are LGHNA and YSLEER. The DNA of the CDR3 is TGCGCCAGCAGCCAGGGGGACGGGGCGCGCAATGAGCAGTTCTTC. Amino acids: CASSQGDGARNEQFF.

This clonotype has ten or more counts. CDR3 in amino acids: CASSLVLGNGYTF. In DNA form, the CDR3 reads TGTGCCAGCAGCTTGGTTCTAGGGAATGGCTACACCTTC. The V gene is TRBV5-6, the J gene TRBJ1-2; D is undetermined. V was trimmed by 0 bases and J by 6 bases, leaving 9 bases between them. CDR1 is SGHDT, CDR2 YYEEEE, per germline. This CDR3 has 13 residues.

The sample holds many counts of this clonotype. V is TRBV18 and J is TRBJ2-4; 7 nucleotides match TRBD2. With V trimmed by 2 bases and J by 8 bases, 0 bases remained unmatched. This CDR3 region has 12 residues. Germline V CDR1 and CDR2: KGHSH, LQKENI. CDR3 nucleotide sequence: TGTGCCAGCTCACCAGGGGGGGACATTCAGTACTTC. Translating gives CASSPGGDIQYF.